This T cell receptor (beta chain) was observed in a study of control samples from healthy donors and cancer patients. The table came from immunoSEQ multiplex PCR; TCRdb's copy has only in-frame clones and leaves some out. The sample yields about 75,000 clones, about four fifths seen once. Trimming removed 6 bases at V and 2 bases at J, with 14 bases between. Germline V CDR1 and CDR2: MNHEY, SMNVEV (reference sequence). This CDR3 comprises 14 residues. The TCR originated in a man over 45 in good health. The chain recombines TRBV27 with TRBJ2-7; D remains ambiguous. The sequenced material came from blood. Written as DNA, the CDR3 is TGTGCCAGCAGATCTACCGGGCCCCCCTACGAGCAGTACTTC. Translating it yields CASRSTGPPYEQYF.